Listed below are T cell receptor beta chains from one sample, sequenced in a study of T-cell reconstitution after alpha-beta-depleted transplantation in children. TCRdb redid the calling of the PCR reads with MiXCR, one entry per CDR3 protein. The sample lists approximately 650,000 distinct CDR3 sequences, around 13% occurring once. The sample consisted of PBMCs, taken before TCRalphabeta/CD19-depleted stem cell transplant. The source of these receptors is a girl aged 2 to 10 with congenital amegakaryocytic thrombocytopenia, due to receive a stem cell transplant. CDR3s leave out the opening cysteine and the closing phenylalanine or tryptophan. Fields, in order: V gene, J gene, CDR3 protein.

V gene: TRBV5-1
J gene: TRBJ2-5
CDR3 protein: ASSSGTSGMKTQY

V gene: TRBV10-3
J gene: TRBJ1-1
CDR3 protein: AISGQSMNTEAF

V gene: TRBV7-8
J gene: TRBJ1-2
CDR3 protein: ASSSTTGVGYT

V gene: TRBV4-1
J gene: TRBJ2-1
CDR3 protein: ASSPRTSGIGNEQF

V gene: TRBV5-1
J gene: TRBJ2-7
CDR3 protein: ASSFVATSGNGEQY

V gene: TRBV20-1
J gene: TRBJ2-7
CDR3 protein: SARGVSLSYEQY

V gene: TRBV4-1
J gene: TRBJ2-7
CDR3 protein: ASSRQAGESSYEQY

V gene: TRBV2
J gene: TRBJ2-3
CDR3 protein: ATHGGRAADTQY

V gene: TRBV12-3/TRBV12-4
J gene: TRBJ2-3
CDR3 protein: ASSFLVLAGKGTDTQY

V gene: TRBV29-1
J gene: TRBJ2-7
CDR3 protein: SVEGGQAYEQY

V gene: TRBV20-1
J gene: TRBJ1-6
CDR3 protein: SARDEKQRSSYNSPLH

V gene: TRBV5-4
J gene: TRBJ2-1
CDR3 protein: ASSFDATDEQF

V gene: TRBV12-3/TRBV12-4
J gene: TRBJ2-5
CDR3 protein: ASVEGLAKETQY

V gene: TRBV5-1
J gene: TRBJ2-7
CDR3 protein: ASSRTSGSYEQY

V gene: TRBV3-1
J gene: TRBJ2-6
CDR3 protein: ASSQATLHSGANVLT

V gene: TRBV10-3
J gene: TRBJ2-7
CDR3 protein: AIRGLAVPSEQY

V gene: TRBV4-2
J gene: TRBJ2-2
CDR3 protein: ASSQDRKVGELF

V gene: TRBV6-5
J gene: TRBJ1-5
CDR3 protein: ASSPRTVVPFYQPQH

V gene: TRBV15
J gene: TRBJ2-1
CDR3 protein: ATSRVYADEQF

V gene: TRBV15
J gene: TRBJ2-2
CDR3 protein: ATSRDILRREGTGELF

V gene: TRBV20-1
J gene: TRBJ1-5
CDR3 protein: SSANGNQPQH

V gene: TRBV5-6
J gene: TRBJ1-6
CDR3 protein: ASSLAGTGHN

V gene: TRBV20-1
J gene: TRBJ1-5
CDR3 protein: SATGYKQPQH

V gene: TRBV30
J gene: TRBJ1-1
CDR3 protein: ASSGGDTEAF

V gene: TRBV10-3
J gene: TRBJ2-1
CDR3 protein: AISLTSGGDNEQF

V gene: TRBV12-3/TRBV12-4
J gene: TRBJ2-1
CDR3 protein: ASSFGLVSVNEQF

V gene: TRBV5-1
J gene: TRBJ1-1
CDR3 protein: ASSLEGQGRTAF

V gene: TRBV20-1
J gene: TRBJ1-2
CDR3 protein: SARGDGLGYT

V gene: TRBV2
J gene: TRBJ1-2
CDR3 protein: ASRGGRNYGYT

V gene: TRBV5-1
J gene: TRBJ2-1
CDR3 protein: ASSSVDQTGSNEQF

V gene: TRBV10-1
J gene: TRBJ2-1
CDR3 protein: ASSDRLAGDNEQF

V gene: TRBV20-1
J gene: TRBJ2-1
CDR3 protein: SATARGGGSYNEQF

V gene: TRBV3-1
J gene: TRBJ2-1
CDR3 protein: ASSRGADEQF

V gene: TRBV30
J gene: TRBJ2-3
CDR3 protein: AWSSFVNTQY

V gene: TRBV23-1
J gene: TRBJ2-5
CDR3 protein: ARLGRDQETQY

V gene: TRBV7-3
J gene: TRBJ2-7
CDR3 protein: ASSFNSHSYEQY

V gene: TRBV12-5
J gene: TRBJ2-3
CDR3 protein: ASDTSGSTDTQY

V gene: TRBV5-1
J gene: TRBJ2-7
CDR3 protein: ASSFIQGSSYEQY

V gene: TRBV7-8
J gene: TRBJ2-3
CDR3 protein: ASSHRLAVSTDTQY

V gene: TRBV15
J gene: TRBJ1-5
CDR3 protein: ATSRDLTLSNQPQH

V gene: TRBV20-1
J gene: TRBJ2-7
CDR3 protein: SARRGLYSSYEQY

V gene: TRBV7-2
J gene: TRBJ1-2
CDR3 protein: ASSTGQGVYGYT

V gene: TRBV4-1
J gene: TRBJ2-5
CDR3 protein: ASSQTQGEETQY

V gene: TRBV5-1
J gene: TRBJ2-3
CDR3 protein: ASSPLGQGVTDTQY